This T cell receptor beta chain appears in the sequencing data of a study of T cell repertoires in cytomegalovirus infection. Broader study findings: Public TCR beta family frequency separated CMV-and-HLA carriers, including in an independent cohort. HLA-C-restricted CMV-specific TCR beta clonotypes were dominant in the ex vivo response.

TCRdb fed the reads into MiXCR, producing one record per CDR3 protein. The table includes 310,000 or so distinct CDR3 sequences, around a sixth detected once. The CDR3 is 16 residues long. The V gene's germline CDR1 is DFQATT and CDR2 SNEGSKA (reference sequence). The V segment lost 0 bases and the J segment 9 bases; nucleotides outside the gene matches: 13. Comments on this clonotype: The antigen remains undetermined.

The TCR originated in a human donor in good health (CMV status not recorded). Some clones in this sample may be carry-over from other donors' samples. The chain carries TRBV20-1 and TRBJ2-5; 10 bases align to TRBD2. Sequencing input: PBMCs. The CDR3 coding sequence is TGCAGTGCTAGAGATCCCCTAGCGGGGGCGGGGGCGGCCCAGTACTTC. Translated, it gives CSARDPLAGAGAAQYF.